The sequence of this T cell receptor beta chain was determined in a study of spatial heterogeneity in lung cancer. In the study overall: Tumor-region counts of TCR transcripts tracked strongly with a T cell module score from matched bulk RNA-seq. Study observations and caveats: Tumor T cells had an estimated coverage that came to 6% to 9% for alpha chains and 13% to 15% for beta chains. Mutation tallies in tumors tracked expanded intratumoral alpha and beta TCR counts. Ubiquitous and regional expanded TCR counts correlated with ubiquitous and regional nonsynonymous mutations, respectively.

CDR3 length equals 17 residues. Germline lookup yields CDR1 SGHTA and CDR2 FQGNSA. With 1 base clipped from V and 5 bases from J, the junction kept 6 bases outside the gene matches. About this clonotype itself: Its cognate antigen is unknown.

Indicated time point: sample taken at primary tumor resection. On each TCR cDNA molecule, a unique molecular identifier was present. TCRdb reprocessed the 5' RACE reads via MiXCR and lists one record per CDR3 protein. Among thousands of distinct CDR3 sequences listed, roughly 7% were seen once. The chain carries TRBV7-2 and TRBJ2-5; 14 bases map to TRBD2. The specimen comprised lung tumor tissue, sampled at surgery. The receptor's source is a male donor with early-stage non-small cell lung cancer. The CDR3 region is CASSLGLAGGPTETQYF. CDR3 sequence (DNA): TGTGCCAGCAGCTTAGGACTAGCGGGAGGGCCAACTGAGACCCAGTACTTC.